These 3 T cell receptor beta chains originate from one sample sequenced in a study of blood T cell repertoires in COVID-19. Using immunoSEQ multiplex PCR, the repertoire was profiled, and TCRdb retains in-frame clones only, with some absent. Of a few hundred thousand clones in the sample, approximately 83% were seen once. The material sequenced was PBMCs or T cells enriched from blood (not recorded which). All receptors come from a man over 45 who had recovered from COVID-19.

The table lists this clone with many counts. The V and J genes are TRBV11-2 and TRBJ2-7, with D hard to call. V was cut by 3 bases and J by 0 bases, with 6 bases left in between. There are 13 residues in the CDR3. Germline-derived CDR1 and CDR2 are SGHAT and FQNNGV. The CDR3 loop reads CASSLRVSYEQYF. CDR3 nucleotides: TGTGCCAGCAGCTTGCGCGTCTCCTACGAGCAGTACTTC.

The J gene is TRBJ2-6, the V gene TRBV3-1 (or the pseudogene TRBV3-2); 10 nucleotides align to TRBD1. The CDR3 consists of 18 residues. Trimming took 3 bases from V and 3 from J; bases not matched to a gene: 8. Germline loops: CDR1 LGHDT, CDR2 YNNKEL (reference sequence). The DNA for the CDR3 is TGTGCCAGCAGCCAGGCCGGGACAGGGGTCGTTGGGGCCAACGTCCTGACTTTC. It codes for CASSQAGTGVVGANVLTF.

The rearrangement links TRBV10-3 to TRBJ2-3; 7 bases agree with TRBD2. CDR1 and CDR2 from the germline V gene are ENHRY and SYGVKD. The CDR3 is 14 amino acids. After removal of 5 bases from V and 7 bases from J, the junction contained 9 bases not matched to a gene. The CDR3 loop reads CAISKGEGLHTQYF. Written as DNA, the CDR3 is TGTGCCATCAGTAAAGGGGAGGGGCTCCATACGCAGTATTTT.